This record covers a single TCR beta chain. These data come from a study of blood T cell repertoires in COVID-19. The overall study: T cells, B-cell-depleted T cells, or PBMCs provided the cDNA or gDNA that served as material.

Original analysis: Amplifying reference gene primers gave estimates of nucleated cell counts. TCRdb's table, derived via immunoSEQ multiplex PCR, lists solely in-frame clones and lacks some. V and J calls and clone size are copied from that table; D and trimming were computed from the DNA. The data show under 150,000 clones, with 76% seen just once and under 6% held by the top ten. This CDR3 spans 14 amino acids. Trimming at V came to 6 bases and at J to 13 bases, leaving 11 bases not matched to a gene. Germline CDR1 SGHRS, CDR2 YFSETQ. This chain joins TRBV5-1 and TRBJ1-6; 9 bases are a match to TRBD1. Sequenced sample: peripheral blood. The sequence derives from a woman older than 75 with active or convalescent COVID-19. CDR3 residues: CASTLTGQGLPLHF. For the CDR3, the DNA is TGCGCCAGCACTTTGACGGGACAGGGCCTTCCCCTCCACTTT. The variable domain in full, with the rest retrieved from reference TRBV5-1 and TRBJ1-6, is KAGVTQTPRYLIKTRGQQVTLSCSPISGHRSVSWYQQTPGQGLQFLFEYFSETQRNKGNFPGRFSGRQFSNSRSEMNVSTLELGDSALYLCASTLTGQGLPLHFGNGTRLTVT.